What follows are 7 T cell receptor beta chains derived from one specimen sequenced in a study of blood T cell repertoires in COVID-19 (dated by TCRdb to 2018 to 2021). Library preparation was by the immunoSEQ multiplex PCR assay. The immuneACCESS repertoire file appears here via TCRdb, limited to in-frame rearrangements. These files lack a portion of the clones; in checked studies, under half of the deficit traces to unresolved V genes, and the cause of the others is not known. The sample profile shows fewer than 400,000 clones; roughly 88% of them were found once. Of the sample, about 5% is held by the ten largest clones. Sequencing input: PBMCs or T cells enriched from blood (not recorded which). The receptor source for this set is a man aged 25-45 years who had recovered from COVID-19.

This chain links TRBV4-1 with TRBJ1-4; 8 bases agree with TRBD1. V was pared by 2 bases and J by 4 bases, with 6 bases of the junction left unmatched. The length of the CDR3 is 16 residues. In germline, CDR1 is MGHRA, CDR2 YSYEKL. In DNA, the CDR3 is TGCGCCAGCAGCCAAAATGAAGGGACAGGTAATGAAAAACTGTTTTTT. The encoded protein is CASSQNEGTGNEKLFF.

The J gene is TRBJ1-2, the V gene TRBV15, with TRBD1 as a possible D gene (6 bases). This CDR3 contains 15 residues. Germline values: CDR1 LNHNV, CDR2 YYDKDF (reference sequence). The V end was cut by 3 bases, the J end by 8 bases, with 19 bases between. CDR3 amino acids: CATSRPQGAAVGYTF. In DNA, the CDR3 is TGTGCCACCAGCAGGCCACAGGGAGCCGCTGTAGGCTACACCTTC. Supplemented by reference TRBV15 and TRBJ1-2, the full variable domain reads DAMVIQNPRYQVTQFGKPVTLSCSQTLNHNVMYWYQQKSSQAPKLLFHYYDKDFNNEADTPDNFQSRRPNTSFCFLDIRSPGLGDTAMYLCATSRPQGAAVGYTFGSGTRLTVV.

The rearrangement uses TRBV7-9 and TRBJ1-3, with D possibly matching TRBD1 (5 bases). CDR3 length: 15 residues. V lost 5 bases, J lost 1 base, and 12 bases lay in between. From germline, CDR1 is SEHNR and CDR2 FQNEAQ (reference sequence). The CDR3 loop is CASSRLDRSGNTIYF. As DNA, the CDR3 is TGTGCCAGCAGCCGCCTCGACAGATCTGGAAACACCATATATTTT. Full variable domain (outside the CDR3, taken from reference TRBV7-9 and TRBJ1-3): DTGVSQNPRHKITKRGQNVTFRCDPISEHNRLYWYRQTLGQGPEFLTYFQNEAQLEKSRLLSDRFSAERPKGSFSTLEIQRTEQGDSAMYLCASSRLDRSGNTIYFGEGSWLTVV.

The chain links TRBV10-3 to TRBJ1-1; 8 bases match TRBD1. Germline CDR1 is ENHRY and CDR2 is SYGVKD. After removal of 4 bases from V and 3 bases from J, the junction contained 13 bases not matched to a gene. The CDR3 consists of 17 residues. In DNA form, the CDR3 reads TGTGCCATCAGTGGTCGTCAGGGGGCGACTTCCGACACTGAAGCTTTCTTT. Its translation: CAISGRQGATSDTEAFF.

The V gene is TRBV19, the J gene TRBJ1-5; 10 nucleotides line up with TRBD1. Trimming at V came to 3 bases and at J to 6 bases, leaving 5 bases not matched to a gene. Per germline, CDR1 LNHDA and CDR2 SQIVND (reference sequence). This CDR3 contains 15 residues. This chain's CDR3 is CASSIPGQGIQPQHF. The CDR3 region has the DNA TGTGCCAGTAGTATCCCGGGACAGGGGATTCAGCCCCAGCATTTT.

The gene calls are TRBV11-2 and TRBJ1-2, with TRBD1 as a possible D gene (5 bases). The germline V gene has CDR1 SGHAT and CDR2 FQNNGV. There are 14 residues in the CDR3. The V end was cut by 3 bases, the J end by 8 bases, with 16 bases between. CDR3 region: CASSFSSRVSGYTF. CDR3 DNA: TGTGCCAGCAGCTTCAGTAGCAGGGTTAGCGGCTACACCTTC.

This chain connects TRBV18 to TRBJ2-3, with 8 bases matching TRBD2. Germline lookup yields CDR1 KGHSH and CDR2 LQKENI. The CDR3 is 16 residues long. After removal of 6 bases from V and 2 bases from J, the junction contained 10 bases not matched to a gene. The CDR3 region has the DNA TGTGCCAGCTCCCCCGGGGGGGGACCACACACAGATACGCAGTATTTT. Protein sequence: CASSPGGGPHTDTQYF.